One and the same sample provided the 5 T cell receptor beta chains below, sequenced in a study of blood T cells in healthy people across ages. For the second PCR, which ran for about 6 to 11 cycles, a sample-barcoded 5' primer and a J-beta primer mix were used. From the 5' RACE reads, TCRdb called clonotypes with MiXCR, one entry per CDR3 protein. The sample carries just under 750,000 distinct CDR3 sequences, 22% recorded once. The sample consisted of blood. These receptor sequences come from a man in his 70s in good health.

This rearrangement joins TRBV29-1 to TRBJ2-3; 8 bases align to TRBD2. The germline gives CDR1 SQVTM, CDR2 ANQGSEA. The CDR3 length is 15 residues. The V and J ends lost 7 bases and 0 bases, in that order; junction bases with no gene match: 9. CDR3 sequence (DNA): TGCAGCGCAAACGCGGGGGGCTCTAGCACAGATACGCAGTATTTT. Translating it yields CSANAGGSSTDTQYF.

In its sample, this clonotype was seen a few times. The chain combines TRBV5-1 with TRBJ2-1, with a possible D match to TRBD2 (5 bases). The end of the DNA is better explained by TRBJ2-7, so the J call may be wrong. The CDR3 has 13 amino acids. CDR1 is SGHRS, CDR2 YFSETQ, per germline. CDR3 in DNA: TGCGCCAGCAGCTTGGACGGGGTAGGGGAGCAGTACTTC. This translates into CASSLDGVGEQYF.

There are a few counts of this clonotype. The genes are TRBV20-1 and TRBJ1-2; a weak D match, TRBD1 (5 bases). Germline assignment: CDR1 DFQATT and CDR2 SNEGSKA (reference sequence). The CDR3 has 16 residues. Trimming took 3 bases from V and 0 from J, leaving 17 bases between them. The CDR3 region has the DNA TGCAGTGCTAGTGTTCCGGGGGGACGGTCTAACTATGGCTACACCTTC. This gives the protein CSASVPGGRSNYGYTF.

CDR3 sequence (DNA): TGTGCCAGCAGTTTGGGACTAGCGGGGACGAACGAGCAGTACTTC. Translating gives CASSLGLAGTNEQYF. The gene calls are TRBV6-5 and TRBJ2-7, with 13 bases identical to TRBD2. V dropped 4 bases and J dropped 5; count of bases not matched to a gene: 5. The germline CDR1 and CDR2 sequences are MNHEY and SVGAGI. This CDR3 is built from 15 residues.

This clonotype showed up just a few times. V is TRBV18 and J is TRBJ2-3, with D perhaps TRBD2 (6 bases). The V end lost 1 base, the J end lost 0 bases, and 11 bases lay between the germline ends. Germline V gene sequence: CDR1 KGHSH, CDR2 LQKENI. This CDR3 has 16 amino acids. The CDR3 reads CASSPRRGRSTDTQYF. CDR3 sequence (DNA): TGTGCCAGCTCACCACGGAGGGGACGAAGCACAGATACGCAGTATTTT.